Presented here are 14 T cell receptor beta chains from one specimen sequenced in a study of beta chain features in type 1 diabetes. As every portion of the isolated RNA was reverse transcribed, the sequencing read expressed TCRB transcripts. Clones were read by immunoSEQ multiplex PCR, and TCRdb kept only the in-frame ones, dropping some. The table includes roughly 350,000 clones, approximately 11% detected once. The material sequenced was naive CD4+ T cells from blood. Receptor source: a woman aged 25 to 39 in good health.

This clone was recorded a few times. The rearrangement links TRBV6-1 to TRBJ1-5, with D possibly matching TRBD1 (6 bases). The CDR3 sequence is 13 residues long. CDR1 and CDR2 (germline): MNHNS, SASEGT. V lost 6 bases, J lost 10 bases, and 16 bases lay in between. The CDR3 DNA reads as TGTGCCAGCAGAGGGGGGGGAGAGGATCCCCAGCATTTT. Translating gives CASRGGGEDPQHF.

This clone was seen more than once but under ten times. The chain joins TRBV5-1 to TRBJ2-5; 10 bases line up with TRBD2. The trim removed 3 bases at V and 1 base at J, leaving 3 bases unmatched. CDR1 is SGHRS and CDR2 is YFSETQ in the germline V gene. This CDR3 spans 15 amino acids. The CDR3 DNA reads TGCGCCAGCAGCTCCGGGACTAGCGTCCAAGAGACCCAGTACTTC. Its translation is CASSSGTSVQETQYF.

The rearrangement joins TRBV7-9 to TRBJ1-2; TRBD1 matches at 7 bases. The junction had 4 bases not matched to a gene; V was cut back by 5 bases and J by 4 bases. Germline V gene sequence: CDR1 SEHNR, CDR2 FQNEAQ (reference sequence). The CDR3 runs 13 residues. CDR3 in amino acids: CASSEGQLYGYTF. CDR3 in DNA: TGTGCCAGCAGCGAGGGACAGCTCTATGGCTACACCTTC.

This clone was seen a handful of times. V usage is TRBV28 and J usage is TRBJ2-7; unclear D gene. CDR1 is MDHEN and CDR2 is SYDVKM in the germline V gene. This CDR3 is 11 amino acids long. Trimming took off 8 bases at V and 7 bases at J, with 12 bases between the two ends. CDR3 in amino acids: CASAGPWEQYF. DNA for the CDR3: TGTGCCAGCGCTGGCCCGTGGGAGCAGTACTTC.

This clone was observed a few times. The chain couples TRBV7-2 to TRBJ2-7; 9 bases agree with TRBD2. The CDR3 loop spans 15 amino acids. Germline trimming cut 5 bases from V and 0 bases from J; bases unmatched to any gene: 5. Germline loops: CDR1 SGHTA, CDR2 FQGNSA. The CDR3 sequence: CASSATSGPSYEQYF. The CDR3 region has the DNA TGTGCCAGCAGCGCGACTAGCGGACCCTCCTACGAGCAGTACTTC.

This clone was recorded many times. The chain is built from TRBV29-1 and TRBJ2-7; TRBD1 agrees at 8 bases. CDR3 length equals 12 residues. Trimming cost V 6 bases and J 6 bases; bases outside gene matches: 7. CDR1 is SQVTM, CDR2 ANQGSEA, per germline. The CDR3 DNA follows: TGCAGCGTCCGACAGGGGATGCGCGAGCAGTACTTC. It yields the protein CSVRQGMREQYF.

A few counts support this clone. CDR3 protein: CASSLGAGDGYTF. DNA for the CDR3: TGCGCCAGCAGCCTGGGAGCAGGGGACGGCTACACCTTC. The gene calls are TRBV4-3 and TRBJ1-2, with TRBD1 as a possible D gene (6 bases). The germline V gene has CDR1 LGHNA and CDR2 YSLEER. V gave up 4 bases and J gave up 8 bases, with 14 bases separating them. The CDR3 extends over 13 amino acids.

V gene TRBV20-1 combines with J gene TRBJ1-2; D perhaps matches TRBD1 (5 bases). Trimming pared 1 base from V and 7 bases from J, leaving 7 bases between. CDR3 size: 11 residues. Germline CDR1 reads DFQATT; CDR2 reads SNEGSKA (reference sequence). The CDR3 loop is CSARVGGGYTF. CDR3 sequence (DNA): TGCAGTGCTAGAGTCGGGGGTGGCTACACCTTC.

This sequence joins TRBV23-1 and TRBJ2-3; TRBD2 matches 11 bases. TRBV23-1 counts as an open reading frame of uncertain function. The CDR3 covers 23 residues. This CDR3 reads CGHSRRPPFPGLAAEGPTDTQYF. CDR3 bases: TGCGGTCATTCGAGGCGGCCACCTTTTCCGGGACTAGCGGCTGAAGGTCCCACAGATACGCAGTATTTT.

This clone was found a few times. Here the CDR3 reads CASSLEQGASYNEQFF. CDR3 bases: TGTGCCAGCAGCTTGGAACAGGGGGCTTCCTACAATGAGCAGTTCTTC. The chain joins TRBV5-6 to TRBJ2-1, with 9 bases aligning to TRBD1. The germline CDR1 and CDR2 sequences are SGHDT and YYEEEE. The trim removed 0 bases at V and 1 base at J, leaving 2 bases unmatched. The CDR3 loop spans 16 amino acids.

The chain combines TRBV15 with TRBJ2-7; D perhaps matches TRBD2 (6 bases). Trimming pared 0 bases from V and 2 bases from J, leaving 17 bases between. This CDR3 spans 17 amino acids. CDR1 is LNHNV and CDR2 is YYDKDF in the germline V gene (reference sequence). CDR3 protein: CATSRDLGRDLAYEQYF. The CDR3 nucleotides are TGTGCCACCAGCAGAGATTTAGGGCGGGACCTGGCCTACGAGCAGTACTTC.

This clone was seen a few times. This chain links TRBV28 with TRBJ1-2; a possible D gene is TRBD1 (6 bases). Germline values: CDR1 MDHEN, CDR2 SYDVKM. V lost 1 base to trimming and J lost 4 bases, with 13 bases between them. This CDR3 is 15 amino acids long. The CDR3 here is CASSLSDRLIYGYTF. CDR3 nucleotide sequence: TGTGCCAGCAGTTTATCCGACAGGCTGATCTATGGCTACACCTTC.

V usage is TRBV5-1 and J usage is TRBJ2-7; possibly TRBD2 for D (5 bases). Trimming shortened V by 4 bases and J by 0 bases, and 11 bases separated the two germline ends. Germline CDR1 and CDR2: SGHRS and YFSETQ. The CDR3 sequence is 14 residues long. DNA for the CDR3: TGCGCCAGCAGCATCGGACTGGCCTCCTACGAGCAGTACTTC. It codes for CASSIGLASYEQYF. The full variable domain, completed using reference TRBV5-1 and TRBJ2-7, is KAGVTQTPRYLIKTRGQQVTLSCSPISGHRSVSWYQQTPGQGLQFLFEYFSETQRNKGNFPGRFSGRQFSNSRSEMNVSTLELGDSALYLCASSIGLASYEQYFGPGTRLTVT.

This clone was seen only a few times. CDR3: CASSPAGGSYEQYF. CDR3 coding DNA: TGTGCCAGCAGTCCAGCGGGAGGGTCCTACGAGCAGTACTTC. V and J are TRBV9 and TRBJ2-7; 10 positions match TRBD2. J gave up 1 base and V 5 bases, and 3 bases lay outside the gene matches. The CDR3 covers 14 residues. Germline CDR1 SGDLS, CDR2 YYNGEE.